One and the same sample provided the 2 T cell receptor beta chains below, sequenced in a study of T-cell memory formation after mild COVID-19. TCRdb independently ran MiXCR on the 5' RACE reads; one entry per CDR3 protein. The table shows some 180,000 distinct CDR3 sequences, with around a sixth occurring only once. Sequencing was carried out using PBMCs or a T cell subset sorted from them (not recorded which). The receptors stem from a man between 18 and 29 years old who had mild COVID-19 (a few samples of this study predate the infection). Cell type and time point are not known.

Only a few counts were recorded for this clonotype. This chain links TRBV5-1 with TRBJ2-5; D is tentatively TRBD1 or TRBD2 (5 bases each). The CDR3 covers 14 residues. Germline lookup yields CDR1 SGHRS and CDR2 YFSETQ. Trimming took 0 bases from V and 7 from J, leaving 13 bases between them. Here the CDR3 reads CASSLVPRDPTQYF. CDR3 in DNA: TGCGCCAGCAGCTTGGTCCCCAGGGACCCGACCCAGTACTTC.

This chain connects TRBV6-1 to TRBJ2-2; D perhaps matches TRBD2 (6 bases). With 7 bases removed from V and 2 bases from J, the gap between germline ends came to 20 bases. Germline loops: CDR1 MNHNS, CDR2 SASEGT. The CDR3 has 17 amino acids. In nucleotides, the CDR3 is TGTGCCAGCAAAAAATCACTGGCAGGGACTAACACCGGGGAGCTGTTTTTT. Its translation: CASKKSLAGTNTGELFF.